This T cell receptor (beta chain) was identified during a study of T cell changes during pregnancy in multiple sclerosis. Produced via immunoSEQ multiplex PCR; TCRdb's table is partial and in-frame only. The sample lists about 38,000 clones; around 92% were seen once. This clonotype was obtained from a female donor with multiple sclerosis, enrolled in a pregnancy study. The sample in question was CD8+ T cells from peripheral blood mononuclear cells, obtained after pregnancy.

CDR3 in DNA: TGTGCCAGCAGCTTAGACAGGGGGAGCGAGCAGTACTTC. This codes for CASSLDRGSEQYF. The chain carries TRBV7-9 and TRBJ2-7; 8 bases line up with TRBD1. CDR1 and CDR2 (germline): SEHNR, FQNEAQ (reference sequence). This CDR3 is 13 amino acids long. J lost 6 bases, V lost 1 base, and 2 bases had no gene match.